The next 19 T cell receptor beta chains were all read from a single sample in a study of cytomegalovirus exposure and HLA in healthy donors. The protocol was immunoSEQ multiplex PCR, while the TCRdb copy is restricted to in-frame clones and leaves out a portion. This table has hundreds of thousands of clones, less than 85% appearing once. Specimen: PBMCs. Every receptor here comes from a young woman in good health and CMV-seronegative.

V and J are TRBV5-1 and TRBJ1-3, with D perhaps matching TRBD1 (5 bases). This CDR3 region has 17 residues. Germline CDR1 reads SGHRS; CDR2 reads YFSETQ. The V gene lost 7 bases and the J gene lost 0 bases, with 20 bases spanning the gap. Written as DNA, the CDR3 is TGCGCCAGCTCAATATCAGCGGCAGGGAGCTCTGGAAACACCATATATTTT. It is translated as CASSISAAGSSGNTIYF.

J is TRBJ2-7 and V is TRBV6-5; D possibly corresponds to TRBD2 (6 bases). This CDR3 is 13 amino acids long. The germline CDR1 and CDR2 sequences are MNHEY and SVGAGI. V was clipped by 0 bases and J by 7 bases, with 10 bases between them. For the CDR3, the DNA is TGTGCCAGCAGTTACTCCGGGGGAGGTGAGCAGTACTTC. It is translated as CASSYSGGGEQYF.

V gene TRBV5-4 combines with J gene TRBJ2-1, with 10 bases identical to TRBD2. V lost 2 bases to trimming and J lost 0 bases; unmatched junction nucleotides: 5. The germline V gene has CDR1 SGHNT and CDR2 YYREEE (reference sequence). CDR3 length: 17 amino acids. The CDR3 bases are TGTGCCAGCAGCTTAGGTCCTAGCGGGAGCTCCTACAATGAGCAGTTCTTC. As protein: CASSLGPSGSSYNEQFF.

The rearrangement links TRBV27 to TRBJ2-7; no clear D gene. The CDR3 is 15 residues long. The V gene lost 3 bases and the J gene lost 3 bases, with 15 bases spanning the gap. In germline, CDR1 is MNHEY, CDR2 SMNVEV (reference sequence). The CDR3 DNA follows: TGTGCCAGCAGTTTGCGGCAGGCACGCCTCTACGAGCAGTACTTC. This codes for CASSLRQARLYEQYF.

The rearrangement joins TRBV9 to TRBJ2-7, with D possibly being TRBD1 (6 bases). Per germline, CDR1 SGDLS and CDR2 YYNGEE. The CDR3 runs 14 residues. Trimming took 3 bases from V and 1 from J, leaving 11 bases between them. The CDR3 DNA reads TGTGCCAGCAGCGCCCACAGGGAGTCCTACGAGCAGTACTTC. It codes for CASSAHRESYEQYF.

The chain is built from TRBV29-1 and TRBJ2-7, with D tentatively TRBD1 or TRBD2 (5 bases each). CDR1 is SQVTM and CDR2 is ANQGSEA in the germline V gene. The CDR3 runs to 12 residues. V lost 4 bases and J 0 bases, leaving 7 bases between the germline ends. The CDR3 coding sequence is TGCAGCGTTGGGGGGAGCTCCTACGAGCAGTACTTC. Protein product: CSVGGSSYEQYF.

The gene calls are TRBV7-9 and TRBJ2-1; D not resolved. Germline V CDR1 and CDR2: SEHNR, FQNEAQ (reference sequence). Trimming cost V 7 bases and J 0 bases, with 19 bases left between them. The CDR3 length is 17 residues. DNA of the CDR3: TGTGCCAGCACCAGAAACGGCGGTGTCGTCTCCTACAATGAGCAGTTCTTC. Translating gives CASTRNGGVVSYNEQFF. Supplemented by reference TRBV7-9 and TRBJ2-1, the full variable domain reads DTGVSQNPRHKITKRGQNVTFRCDPISEHNRLYWYRQTLGQGPEFLTYFQNEAQLEKSRLLSDRFSAERPKGSFSTLEIQRTEQGDSAMYLCASTRNGGVVSYNEQFFGPGTRLTVL.

J is TRBJ2-4 and V is TRBV28, with 7 bases matching TRBD1. This CDR3 spans 15 amino acids. CDR1 and CDR2 (germline): MDHEN, SYDVKM. V lost 5 bases, J lost 9 bases, and 13 bases stayed unmatched. The CDR3 loop reads CASSEPQGMGAIQYF. The CDR3, as DNA: TGTGCCAGCAGTGAGCCACAGGGGATGGGGGCCATTCAGTACTTC.

The rearrangement uses TRBV6-5 and TRBJ2-3, with unresolved D. CDR1 is MNHEY, CDR2 SVGAGI, per germline. Trimming pared 2 bases from V and 5 bases from J, leaving 5 bases between. The CDR3 loop spans 12 amino acids. The DNA for the CDR3 is TGTGCCAGCAGTTACCCGGGAGATACGCAGTATTTT. Protein product: CASSYPGDTQYF.

The V call is TRBV28, the J call TRBJ2-7; D remains ambiguous. CDR3 length: 10 residues. Germline-derived CDR1 and CDR2 are MDHEN and SYDVKM. Trimming took 6 bases from V and 5 from J, leaving 5 bases between them. The CDR3 DNA is TGTGCCAGCAGCTCGAACGAGCAGTACTTC. Its translation is CASSSNEQYF.

The rearrangement uses TRBV30 and TRBJ2-3; 9 bases are shared with TRBD2. The CDR3 contains 15 residues. V gave up 0 bases and J gave up 4 bases; unmatched junction bases: 5. CDR1 GTSNPN and CDR2 SVGIG come from the germline V gene (reference sequence). Here the CDR3 reads CAWSVRGRAPDTQYF. DNA for the CDR3: TGTGCCTGGAGTGTACGCGGGAGGGCCCCAGATACGCAGTATTTT.

The chain recombines TRBV6-4 with TRBJ2-1; D is possibly TRBD2 (5 bases). Between the trimmed V and J ends, which lost 6 bases and 0 bases, there was a span of 6 bases. CDR1 is MRHNA, CDR2 SNTAGT, per germline. The CDR3 sequence is 13 residues long. The CDR3 loop is CASSGDSYNEQFF. CDR3 DNA: TGTGCCAGCAGCGGGGACTCCTACAATGAGCAGTTCTTC.

The V and J genes are TRBV7-8 and TRBJ1-1; D is undetermined. The germline V gene has CDR1 SGHVS and CDR2 FQNEAQ. The CDR3 has 15 residues. V was trimmed by 6 bases and J by 0 bases, leaving 14 bases between them. This chain's CDR3 is CASSPSGGVNTEAFF. The CDR3 DNA sequence: TGTGCCAGCAGTCCCAGCGGAGGCGTGAACACTGAAGCTTTCTTT.

The V call is TRBV7-6, the J call TRBJ1-2; TRBD1 is a possible D gene (5 bases). The CDR3 extends over 15 amino acids. Germline V CDR1 and CDR2: SGHVS, FNYEAQ. Trimming took off 6 bases at V and 3 bases at J, with 17 bases between the two ends. The CDR3 spells CASSPSPGADYGYTF. CDR3 sequence (DNA): TGTGCCAGCAGTCCATCCCCTGGGGCTGACTATGGCTACACCTTC.

CDR3 region: CASSYSLADYGYTF. In nucleotides, the CDR3 is TGTGCCAGCAGTTACTCCTTGGCAGACTATGGCTACACCTTC. The chain joins TRBV6-6 to TRBJ1-2; D remains unclear. The CDR3 has 14 amino acids. Trimming removed 0 bases from V and 3 bases from J, with 8 bases in between. The germline gives CDR1 MNHNY, CDR2 SVGAGI (reference sequence).

This clone came up a few times. The chain joins TRBV20-1 to TRBJ1-2; 7 bases line up with TRBD1. The V and J ends lost 8 bases and 8 bases, in that order; junction bases with no gene match: 8. The CDR3 is 11 residues long. Germline CDR1 reads DFQATT; CDR2 reads SNEGSKA (reference sequence). In DNA, the CDR3 is TGCAGTACCCAGGGGGTGCGAGGCTACACCTTC. Its protein is CSTQGVRGYTF.

This chain connects TRBV11-2 to TRBJ2-7, with TRBD2 matching over 9 bases. This CDR3 is built from 18 residues. CDR1 is SGHAT, CDR2 FQNNGV, per germline. V was pared by 2 bases and J by 3 bases, with 14 bases of the junction left unmatched. The CDR3: CASSLSPGISGGVYEQYF. CDR3 in DNA: TGTGCCAGCAGCTTATCCCCCGGGATTAGCGGGGGAGTCTACGAGCAGTACTTC.

The chain recombines TRBV2 with TRBJ1-5; D unclear. CDR1 and CDR2 (germline): SNHLY, FYNNEI. This CDR3 has 15 amino acids. V was shortened by 4 bases and J by 3 bases, with 13 bases between the two germline ends. The CDR3 is CASSVLPPANQPQHF. The CDR3 region has the DNA TGTGCCAGCAGTGTTCTGCCACCCGCCAATCAGCCCCAGCATTTT.

This chain links TRBV5-1 with TRBJ2-1; D is unresolved. V was cut by 0 bases and J by 6 bases, with 10 bases left in between. CDR3 size: 14 residues. CDR1 is SGHRS, CDR2 YFSETQ, per germline. Written as DNA, the CDR3 is TGCGCCAGCAGCTTGGCCACGCTAGTCAATGAGCAGTTCTTC. Its translation is CASSLATLVNEQFF.